What follows is one T cell receptor beta chain and its context. This sample was taken from a study of cytomegalovirus exposure and HLA in healthy donors. Produced via immunoSEQ multiplex PCR; TCRdb's table is partial and in-frame only. This table holds about 240,000 clones, about 90% found once. The sample comprised PBMCs. This sequence was found in a woman aged 25-40 years in good health and CMV-seropositive.

CDR3 bases: TGTGCCACCAGCAGAGGTACAGACCAAGAGACCCAGTACTTC. This translates into CATSRGTDQETQYF. The rearrangement joins TRBV15 to TRBJ2-5; D unclear. Germline CDR1 LNHNV, CDR2 YYDKDF (reference sequence). There are 14 residues in the CDR3. Trimming removed 1 base at V and 0 bases at J, with 6 bases between.